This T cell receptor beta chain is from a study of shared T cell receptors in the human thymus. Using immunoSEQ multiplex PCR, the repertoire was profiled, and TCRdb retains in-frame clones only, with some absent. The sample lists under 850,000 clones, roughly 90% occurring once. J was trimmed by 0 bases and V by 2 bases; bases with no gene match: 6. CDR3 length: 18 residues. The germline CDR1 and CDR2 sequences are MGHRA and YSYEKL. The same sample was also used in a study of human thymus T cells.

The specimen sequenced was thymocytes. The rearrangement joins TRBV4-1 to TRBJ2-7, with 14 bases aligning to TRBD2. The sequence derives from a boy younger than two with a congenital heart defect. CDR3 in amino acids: CASSQRRLAGGGSYEQYF. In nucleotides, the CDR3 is TGCGCCAGCAGCCAACGACGACTAGCGGGAGGGGGCTCCTACGAGCAGTACTTC.